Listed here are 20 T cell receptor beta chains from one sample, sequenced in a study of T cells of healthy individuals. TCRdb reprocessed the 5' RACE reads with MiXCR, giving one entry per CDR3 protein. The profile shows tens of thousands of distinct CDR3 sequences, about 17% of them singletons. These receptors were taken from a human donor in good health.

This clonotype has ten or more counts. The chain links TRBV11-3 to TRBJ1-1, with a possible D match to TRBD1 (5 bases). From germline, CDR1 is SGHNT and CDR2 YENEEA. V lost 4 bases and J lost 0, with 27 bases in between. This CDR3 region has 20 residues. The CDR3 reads CASSSKGFGTSGPMNTEAFF. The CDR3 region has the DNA TGTGCCAGCAGCTCAAAGGGGTTTGGGACCTCGGGCCCTATGAACACTGAAGCTTTCTTT.

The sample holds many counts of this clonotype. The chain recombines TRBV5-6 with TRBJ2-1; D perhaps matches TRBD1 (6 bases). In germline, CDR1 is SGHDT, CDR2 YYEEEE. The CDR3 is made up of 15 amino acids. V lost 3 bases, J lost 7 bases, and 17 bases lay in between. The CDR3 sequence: CASSSADSRGNEQFF. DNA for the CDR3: TGTGCCAGCAGCTCCGCGGACAGCCGGGGTAATGAGCAGTTCTTC.

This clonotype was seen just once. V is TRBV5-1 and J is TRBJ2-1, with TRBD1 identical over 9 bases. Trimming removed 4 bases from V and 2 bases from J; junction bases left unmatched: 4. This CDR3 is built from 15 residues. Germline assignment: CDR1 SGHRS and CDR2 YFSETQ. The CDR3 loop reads CASSVGQGTYNEQFF. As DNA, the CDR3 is TGCGCCAGCAGCGTCGGACAGGGGACCTACAATGAGCAGTTCTTC.

CDR3 residues: CASSQDDLETQYF. The CDR3 coding sequence is TGCGCCAGCAGTCAGGACGACCTGGAGACCCAGTACTTC. V is TRBV23-1 and J is TRBJ2-5, with no clear D. TRBV23-1 is known as an ORF, though its function is uncertain. This CDR3 has 13 residues. V was pared by 3 bases and J by 5 bases, with 10 bases between.

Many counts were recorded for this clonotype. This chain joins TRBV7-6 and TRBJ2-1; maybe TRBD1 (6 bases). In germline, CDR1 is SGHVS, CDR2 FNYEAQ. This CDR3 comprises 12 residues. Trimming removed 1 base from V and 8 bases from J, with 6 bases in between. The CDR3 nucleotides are TGTGCCAGCAGCTTAGAGGGGGATGAGCAGTTCTTC. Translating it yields CASSLEGDEQFF.

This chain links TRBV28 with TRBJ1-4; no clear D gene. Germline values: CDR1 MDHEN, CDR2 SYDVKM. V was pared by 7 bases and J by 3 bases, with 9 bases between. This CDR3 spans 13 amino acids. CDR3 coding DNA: TGTGCCAGCAAAGGAAGAGCTAATGAAAAACTGTTTTTT. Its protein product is CASKGRANEKLFF.

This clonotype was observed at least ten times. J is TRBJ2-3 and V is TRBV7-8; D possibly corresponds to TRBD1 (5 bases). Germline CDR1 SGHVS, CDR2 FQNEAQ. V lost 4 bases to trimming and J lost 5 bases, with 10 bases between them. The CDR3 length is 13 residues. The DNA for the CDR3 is TGTGCCAGCAGCTCGCAGGGTCGAGATACGCAGTATTTT. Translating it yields CASSSQGRDTQYF. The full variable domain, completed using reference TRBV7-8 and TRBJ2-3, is GAGVSQSPRYKVAKRGQDVALRCDPISGHVSLFWYQQALGQGPEFLTYFQNEAQLDKSGLPSDRFFAERPEGSVSTLKIQRTQQEDSAVYLCASSSQGRDTQYFGPGTRLTVL.

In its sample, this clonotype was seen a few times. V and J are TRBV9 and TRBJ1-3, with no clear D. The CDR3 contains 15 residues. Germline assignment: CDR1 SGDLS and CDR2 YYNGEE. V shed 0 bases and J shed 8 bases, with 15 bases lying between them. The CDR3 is CASSVVGSAGDTIYF. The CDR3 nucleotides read TGTGCCAGCAGCGTAGTTGGGTCCGCGGGAGACACCATATATTTT.

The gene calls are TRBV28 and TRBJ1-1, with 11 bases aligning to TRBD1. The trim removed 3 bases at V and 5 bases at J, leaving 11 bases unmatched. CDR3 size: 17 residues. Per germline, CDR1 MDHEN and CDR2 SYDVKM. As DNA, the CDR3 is TGTGCCAGCAGTTTGGGACAGGGGGGGGTTTTGGGAACTGAAGCTTTCTTT. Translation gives CASSLGQGGVLGTEAFF.

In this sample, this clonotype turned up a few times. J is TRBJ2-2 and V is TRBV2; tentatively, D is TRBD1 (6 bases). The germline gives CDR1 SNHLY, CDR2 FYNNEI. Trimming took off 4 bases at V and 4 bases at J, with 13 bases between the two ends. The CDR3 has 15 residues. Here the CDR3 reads CASSVGARGTGELFF. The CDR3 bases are TGTGCCAGCAGTGTTGGGGCCAGGGGCACCGGGGAGCTGTTTTTT.

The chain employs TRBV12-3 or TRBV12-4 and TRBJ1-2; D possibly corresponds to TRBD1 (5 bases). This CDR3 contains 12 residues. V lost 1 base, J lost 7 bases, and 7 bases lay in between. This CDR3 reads CASSLGRGGYTF. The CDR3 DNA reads TGTGCCAGCAGTTTAGGAAGGGGTGGCTACACCTTC.

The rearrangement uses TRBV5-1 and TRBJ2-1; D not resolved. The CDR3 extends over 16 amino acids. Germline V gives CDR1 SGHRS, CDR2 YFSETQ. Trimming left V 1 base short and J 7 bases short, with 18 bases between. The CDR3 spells CASSLIGLVLRNEQFF. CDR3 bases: TGCGCCAGCAGCTTGATCGGGCTAGTCCTCCGGAATGAGCAGTTCTTC.

The DNA of the CDR3 is TGTGCCTGGAGTCCCACACAGACTGGAAACACCATATATTTT. This codes for CAWSPTQTGNTIYF. The chain joins TRBV30 to TRBJ1-3; D gene uncertain. The CDR3 is 14 amino acids. Germline V gene data show CDR1 as GTSNPN and CDR2 as SVGIG (reference sequence). The V and J ends lost 2 bases and 2 bases respectively, with 10 bases between them.

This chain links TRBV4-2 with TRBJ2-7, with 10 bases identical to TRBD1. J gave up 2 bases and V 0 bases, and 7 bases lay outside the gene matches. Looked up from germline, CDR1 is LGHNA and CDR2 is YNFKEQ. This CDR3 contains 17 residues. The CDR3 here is CASSQERVGTGAYEQYF. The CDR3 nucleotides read TGTGCCAGCAGCCAAGAACGCGTGGGGACAGGGGCCTACGAGCAGTACTTC.

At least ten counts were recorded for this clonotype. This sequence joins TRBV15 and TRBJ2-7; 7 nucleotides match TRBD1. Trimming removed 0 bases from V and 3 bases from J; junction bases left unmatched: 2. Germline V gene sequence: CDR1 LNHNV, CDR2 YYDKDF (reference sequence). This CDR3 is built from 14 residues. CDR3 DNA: TGTGCCACCAGCAGAGACCGACAGGGCTACGAGCAGTACTTC. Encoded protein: CATSRDRQGYEQYF.

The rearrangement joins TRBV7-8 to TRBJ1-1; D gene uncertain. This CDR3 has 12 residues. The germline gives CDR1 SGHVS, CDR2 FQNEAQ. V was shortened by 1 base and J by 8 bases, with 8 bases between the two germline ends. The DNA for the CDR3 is TGTGCCAGCAGCTTAGGTTCCGTCGAAGCTTTCTTT. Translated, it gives CASSLGSVEAFF.

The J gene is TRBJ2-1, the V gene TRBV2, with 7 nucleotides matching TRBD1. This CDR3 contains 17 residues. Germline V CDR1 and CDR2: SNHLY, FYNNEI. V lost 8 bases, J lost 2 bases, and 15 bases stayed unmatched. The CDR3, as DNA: TGTGCCAGCCTACGGACAGGCGGAGTTACGGCCTACAATGAGCAGTTCTTC. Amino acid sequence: CASLRTGGVTAYNEQFF.

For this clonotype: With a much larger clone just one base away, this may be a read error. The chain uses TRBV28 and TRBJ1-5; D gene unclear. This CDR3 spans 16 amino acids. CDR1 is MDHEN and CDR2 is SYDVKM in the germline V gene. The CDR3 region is CSSSFQAGPMGQPQHF. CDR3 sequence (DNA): TGTTCCAGCAGTTTCCAAGCCGGCCCCATGGGTCAGCCCCAGCATTTT.

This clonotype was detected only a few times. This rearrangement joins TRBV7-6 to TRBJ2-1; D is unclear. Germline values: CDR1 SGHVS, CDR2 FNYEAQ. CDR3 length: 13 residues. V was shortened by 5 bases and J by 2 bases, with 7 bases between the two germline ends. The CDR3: CASSGAPYNEQFF. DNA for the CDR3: TGTGCCAGCAGCGGTGCCCCCTACAATGAGCAGTTCTTC.

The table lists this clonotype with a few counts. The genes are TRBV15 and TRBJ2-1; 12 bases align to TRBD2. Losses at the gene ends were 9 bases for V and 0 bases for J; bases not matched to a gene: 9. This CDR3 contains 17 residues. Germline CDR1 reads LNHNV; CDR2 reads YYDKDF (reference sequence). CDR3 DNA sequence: TGTGCCACTATAGGGACTAGCGGGTTAAGCTCCTACAATGAGCAGTTCTTC. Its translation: CATIGTSGLSSYNEQFF.